The present TCR beta chain was sequenced within a study of T cells after posttransplantation cyclophosphamide. CDR1 and CDR2 from the germline V gene are SQVTM and ANQGSEA. Trimming removed 1 base from V and 0 bases from J, with 10 bases in between. The CDR3 runs to 15 residues. This clone has at least ten counts. Sequencing was performed with immunoSEQ multiplex PCR; in TCRdb, only in-frame clones are kept and a portion is missing. The record shows roughly 10,000 clones for this sample, with no singletons present. Cyclophosphamide on days +3 and +4 followed busulfan-fludarabine conditioning and a marrow graft.

The sample here was PBMCs, taken around 370 days after allogeneic stem cell transplant with posttransplant cyclophosphamide. The sequence derives from a male patient aged 45-60 years who received an allogeneic stem cell transplant from a related donor and was CMV-positive. Part of the T cell pool may stem from the graft donor. The J gene is TRBJ2-1, the V gene TRBV29-1; no clear D gene. The CDR3 spells CSVEGQVSSYNEQFF. DNA of the CDR3: TGCAGCGTTGAAGGGCAGGTTAGCTCCTACAATGAGCAGTTCTTC.